This T cell receptor (beta chain) was obtained from a study of blood T cells in healthy people across ages. This clonotype was seen repeatedly, ten times or more. What it recognizes is unknown. General observations from the study: Researchers report that TCR beta diversity correlated strongly with naive T cell percentage.

Together with a sample-barcoded 5' primer, a J-beta primer mix was included in a second PCR lasting roughly 7 to 11 cycles. MiXCR, applied by TCRdb to the 5' RACE reads, yields one record per CDR3 protein. This table has fewer than 750,000 distinct CDR3 sequences, around 50% appearing once. The source is a woman of 80 years or more in good health. The sequenced sample consisted of blood.

As DNA, the CDR3 is TGTGCCACCAGTGATGCCGGGACAGGGGGCCTCGATGAGCAGTTCTTC. Translated, it gives CATSDAGTGGLDEQFF. The chain couples TRBV24-1 to TRBJ2-1, with 12 bases identical to TRBD1. J was trimmed by 8 bases and V by 3 bases; bases with no gene match: 7. The CDR3 length is 16 residues. Per germline, CDR1 KGHDR and CDR2 SFDVKD.